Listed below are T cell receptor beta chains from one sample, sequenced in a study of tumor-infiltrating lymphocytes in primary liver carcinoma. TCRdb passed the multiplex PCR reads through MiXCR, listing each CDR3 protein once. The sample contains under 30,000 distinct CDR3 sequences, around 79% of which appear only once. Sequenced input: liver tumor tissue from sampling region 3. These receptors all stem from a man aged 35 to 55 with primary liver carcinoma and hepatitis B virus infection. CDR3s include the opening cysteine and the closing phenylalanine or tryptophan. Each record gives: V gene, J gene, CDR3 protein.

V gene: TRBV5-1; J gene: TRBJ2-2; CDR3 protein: CASSLWQGDTGELLF
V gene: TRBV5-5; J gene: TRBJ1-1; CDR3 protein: CTSSLDRGTEAFF
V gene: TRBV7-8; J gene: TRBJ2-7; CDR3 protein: CASGIGAGAVYEQYF
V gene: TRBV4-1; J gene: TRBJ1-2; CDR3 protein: CASSQGSRSYGYTF
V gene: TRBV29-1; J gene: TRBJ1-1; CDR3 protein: CSVEGTPSSPVTFF
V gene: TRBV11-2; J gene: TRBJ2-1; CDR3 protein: CTSSLDSESPYNEQFF
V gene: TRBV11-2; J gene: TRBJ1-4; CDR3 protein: CTSSKTPGGTNEKPFF
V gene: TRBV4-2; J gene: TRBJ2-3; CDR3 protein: CASSQEKGVTDTQCF
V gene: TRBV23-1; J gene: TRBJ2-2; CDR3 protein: CASSGQGVFTGELFF
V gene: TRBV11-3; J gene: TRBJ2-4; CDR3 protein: CAGSSTGRTKSIQYF
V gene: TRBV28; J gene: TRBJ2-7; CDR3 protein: CASSLLLGVAGETYEQYF
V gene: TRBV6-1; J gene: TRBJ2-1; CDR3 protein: CASSEASSGRGQEQFF
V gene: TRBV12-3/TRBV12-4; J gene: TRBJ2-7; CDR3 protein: CASSLGQVANYEHHF
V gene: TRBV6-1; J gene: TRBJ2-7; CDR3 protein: CASSEGGLGRIEQYF
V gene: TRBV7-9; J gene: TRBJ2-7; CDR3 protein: CASSSYGRRDKETYEQYF
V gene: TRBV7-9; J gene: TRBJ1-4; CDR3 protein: CASSPRGQSTNEKLFF
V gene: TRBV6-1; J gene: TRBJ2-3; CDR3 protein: CASIYRGGMDTQYF
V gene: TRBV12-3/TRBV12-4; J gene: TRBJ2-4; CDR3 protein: CASSLWGGVDIAKNIKYF
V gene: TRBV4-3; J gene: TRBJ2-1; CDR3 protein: CVSSYQGCSYNDQFF
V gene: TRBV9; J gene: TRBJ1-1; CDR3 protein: CASSVNPGQGSCSTEAFF
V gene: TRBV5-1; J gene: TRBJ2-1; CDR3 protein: CASSLGSSLDEQFF
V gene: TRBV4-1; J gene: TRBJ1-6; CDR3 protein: CASSHHLQGANSPLLF
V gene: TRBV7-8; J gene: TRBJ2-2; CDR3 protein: CASSFAGVLITGELFF
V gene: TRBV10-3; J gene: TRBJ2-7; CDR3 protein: CAISERMGEEYF
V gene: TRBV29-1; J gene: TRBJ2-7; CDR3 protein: CNDTSSSYEQYF
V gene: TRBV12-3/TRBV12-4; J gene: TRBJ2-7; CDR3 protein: CASSLSRGFAQGIDYEQYF
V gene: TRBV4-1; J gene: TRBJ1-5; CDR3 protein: CASSQEVADEVLPHHF
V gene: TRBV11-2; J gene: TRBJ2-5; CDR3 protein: CASSLVGRRWETLYF
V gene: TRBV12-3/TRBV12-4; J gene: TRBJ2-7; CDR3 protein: CASSLIGSCSSYDQYF
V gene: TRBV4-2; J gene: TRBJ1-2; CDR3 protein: CASSQDMGRGGRYTF
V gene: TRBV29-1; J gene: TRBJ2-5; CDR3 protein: CSGLTQGMEAQYF
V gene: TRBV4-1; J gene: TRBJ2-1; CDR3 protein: CASSQGLAESSYNEQFF
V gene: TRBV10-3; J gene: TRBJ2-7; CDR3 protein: CATSVTLTTYEQCF
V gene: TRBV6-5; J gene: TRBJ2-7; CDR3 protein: CASRIKGAGKHYF
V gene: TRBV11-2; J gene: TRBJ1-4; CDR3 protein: CADSKTPVGTNEKLFF
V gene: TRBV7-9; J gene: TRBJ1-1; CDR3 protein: CASSSRGGEQNTEAFF
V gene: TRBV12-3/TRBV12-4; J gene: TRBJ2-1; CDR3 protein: CASTGTSGRTPYNEQFF
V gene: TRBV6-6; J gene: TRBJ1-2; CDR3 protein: CASNGTGGCYGYTF
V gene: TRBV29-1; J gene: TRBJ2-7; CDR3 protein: CSTGGTDEQYF
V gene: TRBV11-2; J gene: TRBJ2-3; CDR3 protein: CANSRQPITLTDTQYF
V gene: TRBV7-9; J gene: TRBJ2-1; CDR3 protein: CASSSPTSGRGNEQSF
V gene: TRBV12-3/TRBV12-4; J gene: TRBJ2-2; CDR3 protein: CASSLPGTSRLNTGELFF
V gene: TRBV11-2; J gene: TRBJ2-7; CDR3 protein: CASSIVAGGHYGQYF
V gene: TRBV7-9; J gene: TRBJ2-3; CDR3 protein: CASSPQDTQYF
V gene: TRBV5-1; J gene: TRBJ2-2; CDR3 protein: CASLGGAATGELFF
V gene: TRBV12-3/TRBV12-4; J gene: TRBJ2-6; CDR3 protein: CASITGTNSGANVLTF
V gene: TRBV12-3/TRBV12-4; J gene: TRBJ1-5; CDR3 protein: CASSFGQGSNQSRHF
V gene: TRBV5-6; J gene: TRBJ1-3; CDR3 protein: CASSFPILDRVTSGNTKYF
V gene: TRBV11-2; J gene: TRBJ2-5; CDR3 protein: CASSNAETNGRSQETQYF
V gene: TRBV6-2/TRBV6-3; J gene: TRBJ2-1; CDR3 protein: CVSSYATSGGNEQFF
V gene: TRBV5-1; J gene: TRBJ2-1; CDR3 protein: CASSLGGTNSYNEQFF
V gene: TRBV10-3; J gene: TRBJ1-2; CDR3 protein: CAISDRGYGYTF
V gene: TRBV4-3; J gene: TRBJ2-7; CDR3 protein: CDSSQGLGRTPYEQYF